What follows is one TCR beta chain and its context. Germline CDR1 is SEHNR and CDR2 is FQNEAQ (reference sequence). V dropped 0 bases and J dropped 7; count of bases not matched to a gene: 8. The CDR3 is 15 residues long. This sample is drawn from a study of blood T cell repertoires in COVID-19. The assay was immunoSEQ multiplex PCR, and TCRdb's table has in-frame clones only and misses some. The sample has 350,000 to 400,000 clones; around 88% are singletons. The chain links TRBV7-9 to TRBJ2-5, with 7 nucleotides matching TRBD1. The sequence was obtained from a woman in her sixties with COVID-19, enrolled during active disease. The specimen sequenced was peripheral blood. The CDR3 nucleotides are TGTGCCAGCAGCTTAGCGCGAGGGGGCGACGTGACCCAGTACTTC. This encodes CASSLARGGDVTQYF.